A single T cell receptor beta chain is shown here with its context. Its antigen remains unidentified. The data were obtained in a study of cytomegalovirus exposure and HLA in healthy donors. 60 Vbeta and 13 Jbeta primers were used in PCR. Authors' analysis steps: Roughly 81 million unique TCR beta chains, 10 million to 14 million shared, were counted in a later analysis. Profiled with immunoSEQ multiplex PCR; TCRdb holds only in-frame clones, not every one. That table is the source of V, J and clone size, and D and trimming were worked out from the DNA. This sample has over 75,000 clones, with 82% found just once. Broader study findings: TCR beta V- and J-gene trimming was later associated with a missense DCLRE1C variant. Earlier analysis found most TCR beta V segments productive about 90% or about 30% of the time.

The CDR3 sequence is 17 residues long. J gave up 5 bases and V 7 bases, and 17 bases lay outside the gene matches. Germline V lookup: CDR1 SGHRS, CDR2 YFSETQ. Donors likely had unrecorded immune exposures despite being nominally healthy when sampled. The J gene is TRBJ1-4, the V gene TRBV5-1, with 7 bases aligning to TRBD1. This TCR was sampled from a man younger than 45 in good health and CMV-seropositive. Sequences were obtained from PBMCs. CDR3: CASSARTQGQQNEKLFF. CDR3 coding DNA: TGCGCCAGCTCGGCACGGACCCAGGGACAGCAAAATGAAAAACTGTTTTTT.